This entry lists 17 T cell receptor beta chains sequenced from one sample in a study of metastatic and nonmetastatic thyroid tumors. TCRdb reanalyzed the PCR reads via MiXCR. The table lists over 45,000 clones, about 25% of them singletons. Every patient underwent thyroid surgery untreated. Sequencing was carried out using blood. All receptors derive from a male donor with papillary thyroid cancer or a benign thyroid nodule (not recorded which). Some clones in this sample may be carry-over from other donors' samples.

Ten or more counts support this clone. The chain links TRBV7-8 to TRBJ2-7, with 10 nucleotides matching TRBD2. The CDR3 spans 16 residues. Germline V gene sequence: CDR1 SGHVS, CDR2 FQNEAQ. V trimming: 5 bases; J trimming: 0 bases; junction bases outside the gene matches: 7. The CDR3 DNA reads as TGTGCCAGCAGCCGGACTAGCGGATCGAGCTCCTACGAGCAGTACTTC. It translates to CASSRTSGSSSYEQYF. Full variable domain (missing parts from reference TRBV7-8 and TRBJ2-7): GAGVSQSPRYKVAKRGQDVALRCDPISGHVSLFWYQQALGQGPEFLTYFQNEAQLDKSGLPSDRFFAERPEGSVSTLKIQRTQQEDSAVYLCASSRTSGSSSYEQYFGPGTRLTVT.

This clone was found many times. J is TRBJ1-5 and V is TRBV6-1; 7 nucleotides match TRBD1. The J segment lost 7 bases and the V segment lost 6 bases, leaving 9 bases of the junction unmatched. Germline-derived CDR1 and CDR2 are MNHNS and SASEGT. This CDR3 region has 14 residues. The CDR3 DNA reads TGTGCCAGCAGCAGGGGGGGGGTTGGGCAGCCCCAGCATTTT. This gives the protein CASSRGGVGQPQHF.

This clone was recorded a few times. The chain links TRBV6-2 or TRBV6-3 to TRBJ2-3; the D gene is possibly TRBD1 (5 bases). Trimming took 2 bases from V and 4 from J, leaving 10 bases between them. CDR3 length: 14 amino acids. Per the germline V gene, CDR1 is MNHEY and CDR2 is SVGEGT. The CDR3 DNA is TGTGCCAGCAGTTACGGCAGGGCAGCAGATACGCAGTATTTT. Translating it yields CASSYGRAADTQYF.

This rearrangement joins TRBV6-1 to TRBJ2-7; D may be TRBD2 (5 bases). Germline V gene data show CDR1 as MNHNS and CDR2 as SASEGT. The CDR3 extends over 17 amino acids. The V end was cut by 2 bases, the J end by 1 base, with 18 bases between. Here the CDR3 reads CASSESYLGSSSYEQYF. For the CDR3, the DNA is TGTGCCAGCAGTGAATCATATCTAGGGAGTTCGTCCTACGAGCAGTACTTC.

V gene TRBV6-1 combines with J gene TRBJ1-2; D gene uncertain. Germline V gene sequence: CDR1 MNHNS, CDR2 SASEGT. Between the trimmed V and J ends, which lost 6 bases and 2 bases, there was a span of 19 bases. The CDR3 loop spans 16 amino acids. The CDR3 protein is CASSQDVGGRNYGYTF. DNA for the CDR3: TGTGCCAGCAGCCAAGACGTCGGCGGCCGAAACTATGGCTACACCTTC.

In this sample, this clone turned up a few times. The chain has TRBV5-1 and TRBJ2-1, with TRBD1 identical over 9 bases. The CDR3 spans 14 residues. Germline V gene sequence: CDR1 SGHRS, CDR2 YFSETQ. With 2 bases clipped from V and 6 bases from J, the junction kept 3 bases outside the gene matches. The CDR3 protein is CASSFPDRGNEQFF. The CDR3 DNA follows: TGCGCCAGCAGCTTCCCGGACAGGGGCAATGAGCAGTTCTTC.

This clone was observed a handful of times. At one of its ends the junction is not consistent with the germline gene, which may arise from a read error. This chain uses TRBV6-5 with TRBJ2-2, with 9 bases identical to TRBD2. The germline V gene has CDR1 MNHEY and CDR2 SVGAGI. The CDR3 covers 15 residues. CDR3 coding DNA: TGTGTCAGCAGCTTAGCGGGAGAGGTCACCGGGGGGCTGTTTTTT. Protein product: CVSSLAGEVTGGLFF.

For the CDR3, the DNA is TGTGCCAGCAGCTCCGCTTACAGGGTGAATAATTCACCCCTCCACTTT. This translates into CASSSAYRVNNSPLHF. V usage is TRBV5-5 and J usage is TRBJ1-6; D is possibly TRBD1 (6 bases). In germline, CDR1 is SGHKS, CDR2 YYEKEE (reference sequence). The CDR3 is made up of 16 amino acids. The germline V and J ends were trimmed by 3 bases and 5 bases, with 15 bases remaining between them. The full variable domain, with the rest looked up from reference TRBV5-5 and TRBJ1-6, is DAGVTQSPTHLIKTRGQQVTLRCSPISGHKSVSWYQQVLGQGPQFIFQYYEKEERGRGNFPDRFSARQFPNYSSELNVNALLLGDSALYLCASSSAYRVNNSPLHFGNGTRLTVT.

V is TRBV11-2 and J is TRBJ2-3; TRBD2 matches at 7 bases. V was clipped by 4 bases and J by 6 bases; unmatched bases: 10. CDR1 SGHAT and CDR2 FQNNGV come from the germline V gene. The CDR3 has 15 amino acids. The CDR3 DNA reads as TGTGCCAGCAGCTCCCCCGGACTAGTCAGGGATACGCAGTATTTT. Amino acid sequence: CASSSPGLVRDTQYF.

This clone is classed as medium-sized. V usage is TRBV30 and J usage is TRBJ1-2; 12 positions match TRBD1. V shed 1 base and J 8 bases; nucleotides not matched to a gene: 8. Germline-derived CDR1 and CDR2 are GTSNPN and SVGIG (reference sequence). This CDR3 is 15 amino acids long. CDR3 coding DNA: TGTGCCTGGAGTGGGCCGGGACAGGGGGCGCGGGGCTACACCTTC. It yields the protein CAWSGPGQGARGYTF.

The table lists this clone with many counts. This sequence joins TRBV6-1 and TRBJ2-5; D is unresolved. CDR3 length equals 14 residues. The V and J ends lost 3 bases and 9 bases respectively, with 17 bases between them. The germline CDR1 and CDR2 sequences are MNHNS and SASEGT. The CDR3 nucleotides read TGTGCCAGCAGTGATGGGTCGTGGAGCCTCCCCCAGTACTTC. It specifies CASSDGSWSLPQYF.

In this sample, this clone turned up a few times. The germline gene is not matched at one end of the junction; a read error may be the cause. This rearrangement joins TRBV6-6 to TRBJ1-2; D not certain. CDR3 length equals 12 residues. CDR1 and CDR2 from the germline V gene are MNHNY and SVGAGI (reference sequence). The CDR3 region has the DNA TGTGCCAGCAGTTACTCGGTGTATGTCTACACCTTC. Translated, it gives CASSYSVYVYTF.

About this clone itself: This may stem from a read error, because a much larger clone lies one nucleotide away. The chain links TRBV29-1 to TRBJ2-3, with TRBD2 matching over 8 bases. The CDR3 has 18 residues. Germline values: CDR1 SQVTM, CDR2 ANQGSEA. CDR3 nucleotide sequence: TGCATCGTCCCGGGGGGGCATAGGGCGGAAAAGGGCACAGATACGCAGTATTTT. This encodes CIVPGGHRAEKGTDTQYF.

This rearrangement joins TRBV20-1 to TRBJ2-1; possibly TRBD2 for D (5 bases). V was cut by 6 bases and J by 4 bases, with 16 bases left in between. Germline CDR1 reads DFQATT; CDR2 reads SNEGSKA (reference sequence). This CDR3 spans 14 amino acids. The CDR3 loop reads CSARSVAKYNEQFF. The CDR3 DNA reads TGCAGTGCCAGGTCGGTAGCGAAGTACAATGAGCAGTTCTTC.

This clone showed up just a few times. The gene calls are TRBV6-1 and TRBJ2-7; TRBD1 is a possible D gene (6 bases). This CDR3 is 10 amino acids long. Germline values: CDR1 MNHNS, CDR2 SASEGT. CDR3 in DNA: TGTTCCCAGGGGTACTACGAGCAGTACTTC. Encoded protein: CSQGYYEQYF.

Many counts were recorded for this clone. The chain couples TRBV20-1 to TRBJ1-5; 9 positions agree with TRBD1. In germline, CDR1 is DFQATT, CDR2 SNEGSKA (reference sequence). Unmatched junction bases numbered 9, after V lost 6 bases and J lost 0 bases. The CDR3 consists of 16 residues. The CDR3 reads CSARQGGLNSNQPQHF. In nucleotides, the CDR3 is TGCAGTGCAAGACAGGGGGGCCTCAATAGCAATCAGCCCCAGCATTTT.

Ten or more counts support this clone. This chain connects TRBV5-5 to TRBJ1-4; TRBD1 agrees at 11 bases. CDR1 and CDR2 from the germline V gene are SGHKS and YYEKEE (reference sequence). This CDR3 is 15 amino acids long. V was pared by 1 base and J by 7 bases, with 3 bases of the junction left unmatched. The CDR3 DNA is TGTGCCAGCAGCTTGACCGGGACAGGGGGTGAAAAACTGTTTTTT. Translated, it gives CASSLTGTGGEKLFF.